A single sample gave rise to the 13 T cell receptor beta chains below, sequenced in a study of PD-1 blockade in classical Hodgkin lymphoma. TCRdb's copy holds only in-frame clones and misses some; the assay was immunoSEQ multiplex PCR. The sample holds approximately 26,000 clones, approximately 70% seen once. Each patient experienced a relapse that followed autologous stem cell transplantation, and brentuximab vedotin exposure varied. The sequencing used peripheral blood mononuclear cells (PBMCs), collected before the second cycle of nivolumab. All receptors derive from a human donor with classical Hodgkin lymphoma.

A remark on this clone: The same CDR3 arises from other DNA sequences in this sample as well. The chain uses TRBV15 and TRBJ1-4; TRBD1 aligns across 8 bases. V lost 7 bases and J lost 3; bases outside the gene matches: 7. The CDR3 covers 15 residues. Germline-derived CDR1 and CDR2 are LNHNV and YYDKDF (reference sequence). The CDR3 is CATMDRARANEKLFF. The CDR3, as DNA: TGTGCCACCATGGACAGGGCAAGGGCTAATGAAAAACTGTTTTTT. The variable domain in full, completed from reference TRBV15 and TRBJ1-4, reads DAMVIQNPRYQVTQFGKPVTLSCSQTLNHNVMYWYQQKSSQAPKLLFHYYDKDFNNEADTPDNFQSRRPNTSFCFLDIRSPGLGDTAMYLCATMDRARANEKLFFGSGTQLSVL.

The genes are TRBV5-4 and TRBJ2-3; tentatively, D is TRBD1 (5 bases). The ends were cut back, 5 bases at V and 0 bases at J, with 7 bases in the middle. CDR3 length equals 13 residues. CDR1 is SGHNT and CDR2 is YYREEE in the germline V gene (reference sequence). CDR3 sequence: CASRGPSTDTQYF. DNA for the CDR3: TGTGCCAGCAGGGGGCCTAGCACAGATACGCAGTATTTT.

DNA of the CDR3: TGTGCCAGCAGCTTAGGTCCACCACTAGCCAAAAACATTCAGTACTTC. Its translation: CASSLGPPLAKNIQYF. The chain couples TRBV7-2 to TRBJ2-4, with D unclear. Germline CDR1 and CDR2: SGHTA and FQGNSA. CDR3 length: 16 amino acids. The V and J ends lost 1 base and 0 bases respectively, with 10 bases between them.

This clone was recorded once. The chain carries TRBV7-9 and TRBJ1-1, with a tentative D call TRBD1 (6 bases). The CDR3 totals 13 residues. V gave up 5 bases and J gave up 7 bases, with 14 bases separating them. Looked up from germline, CDR1 is SEHNR and CDR2 is FQNEAQ (reference sequence). In nucleotides, the CDR3 is TGTGCCAGCAGCCGGGGGGCGAGAGATGAAGCTTTCTTT. Its protein is CASSRGARDEAFF.

The chain carries TRBV9 and TRBJ2-1; D is unclear. This CDR3 is 16 amino acids long. Germline CDR1 SGDLS, CDR2 YYNGEE. Trimming cost V 4 bases and J 0 bases, with 14 bases left between them. The CDR3 sequence: CASSLKAISSYNEQFF. The DNA for the CDR3 is TGTGCCAGCAGCCTCAAAGCGATAAGCTCCTACAATGAGCAGTTCTTC.

The chain combines TRBV7-2 with TRBJ1-5, with D possibly being TRBD1 (6 bases). The CDR3 consists of 15 residues. With 5 bases removed from V and 4 bases from J, the gap between germline ends came to 15 bases. Germline V lookup: CDR1 SGHTA, CDR2 FQGNSA. The CDR3 DNA is TGTGCCAGCAGCCCTAGTACAGGGTGGAATCAGCCCCAGCATTTT. Encoded protein: CASSPSTGWNQPQHF.

About this clone itself: The sample carries other DNA sequences with the same CDR3. This chain links TRBV15 with TRBJ1-4; D is uncertain. The ends were cut back, 4 bases at V and 8 bases at J, with 8 bases in the middle. CDR3 length equals 12 residues. Germline V lookup: CDR1 LNHNV, CDR2 YYDKDF (reference sequence). This CDR3 is CATSTSPEKLFF. CDR3 bases: TGTGCCACCAGCACCTCCCCCGAAAAACTGTTTTTT.

V is TRBV6-5 and J is TRBJ1-5; D unclear. V gave up 0 bases and J gave up 0 bases, with 6 bases separating them. Per the germline V gene, CDR1 is MNHEY and CDR2 is SVGAGI. This CDR3 has 15 amino acids. The CDR3 DNA is TGTGCCAGCAGTTACTCGGGCGGTAGCAATCAGCCCCAGCATTTT. Residues: CASSYSGGSNQPQHF.

The rearrangement uses TRBV7-9 and TRBJ1-2, with D possibly being TRBD1 (5 bases). The CDR3 has 16 residues. V lost 5 bases, J lost 3 bases, and 19 bases lay in between. Germline CDR1 reads SEHNR; CDR2 reads FQNEAQ (reference sequence). CDR3 amino acids: CASSPLGIQDDYGYTF. CDR3 coding DNA: TGTGCCAGCAGCCCACTCGGGATACAGGATGACTATGGCTACACCTTC.

As for this clone: A much larger clonotype is one base distant, so this may be a read error. The CDR3 DNA follows: TGTGCCAGCAGCTTTAGAGAGACCCAGTACTTC. Protein sequence: CASSFRETQYF. The chain is built from TRBV7-9 and TRBJ2-5; D is undetermined. The CDR3 consists of 11 residues. Trimming left V 3 bases short and J 4 bases short, with 3 bases between. The germline gives CDR1 SEHNR, CDR2 FQNEAQ (reference sequence).

The genes are TRBV7-8 and TRBJ2-7, with D perhaps matching TRBD1 (5 bases). V lost 1 base and J lost 3, with 10 bases in between. This CDR3 has 14 amino acids. From germline, CDR1 is SGHVS and CDR2 FQNEAQ. The CDR3 coding sequence is TGTGCCAGCAGCTTAGGGGGCAGGGTCTACGAGCAGTACTTC. Protein sequence: CASSLGGRVYEQYF.

A few counts support this clone. The chain combines TRBV6-1 with TRBJ2-3; a weak D match, TRBD2 (5 bases). The CDR3 has 16 residues. V was cut by 0 bases and J by 2 bases, with 12 bases left in between. Germline values: CDR1 MNHNS, CDR2 SASEGT. The CDR3 bases are TGTGCCAGCAGTGAAGCGGTACTAGTCTCCACAGATACGCAGTATTTT. As protein: CASSEAVLVSTDTQYF.

The chain is built from TRBV5-1 and TRBJ2-1; a weak D match, TRBD1 (6 bases). V was trimmed by 3 bases and J by 2 bases, leaving 12 bases between them. Germline V gene data show CDR1 as SGHRS and CDR2 as YFSETQ. The CDR3 loop spans 15 amino acids. The CDR3 loop is CASSYGQTPYNEQFF. The CDR3 DNA reads as TGCGCCAGCAGCTATGGACAGACCCCCTACAATGAGCAGTTCTTC. Full variable domain (outside the CDR3, taken from reference TRBV5-1 and TRBJ2-1): KAGVTQTPRYLIKTRGQQVTLSCSPISGHRSVSWYQQTPGQGLQFLFEYFSETQRNKGNFPGRFSGRQFSNSRSEMNVSTLELGDSALYLCASSYGQTPYNEQFFGPGTRLTVL.